This entry lists 16 T cell receptor beta chains sequenced from one sample in a study of control samples from healthy donors and cancer patients. The method was immunoSEQ multiplex PCR; TCRdb's version includes in-frame clones alone and lacks a portion of them. The sample has around 130,000 clones, about 95% seen once. Material: blood. The receptor source for this set is a man under 40 in good health.

The V call is TRBV2, the J call TRBJ2-1, with D unresolved. In germline, CDR1 is SNHLY, CDR2 FYNNEI. The CDR3 has 14 residues. V was cut by 3 bases and J by 1 base, with 7 bases left in between. The CDR3 DNA reads as TGTGCCAGCAGTGATCGGCAGTCCTACAATGAGCAGTTCTTC. Its protein is CASSDRQSYNEQFF.

The chain uses TRBV5-1 and TRBJ2-5; the D gene could be TRBD1 or TRBD2 (5 bases each). CDR3 length: 14 residues. Trimming took 4 bases from V and 1 from J, leaving 11 bases between them. Germline values: CDR1 SGHRS, CDR2 YFSETQ. CDR3 bases: TGCGCCAGCAGCGGGGGACGGCTCCAAGAGACCCAGTACTTC. Amino acid sequence: CASSGGRLQETQYF.

This chain links TRBV3-1 (or the pseudogene TRBV3-2) with TRBJ2-1; TRBD2 matches at 10 bases. Trimming at V came to 1 base and at J to 7 bases, leaving 7 bases not matched to a gene. The CDR3 is 16 amino acids. CDR1 is LGHDT and CDR2 is YNNKEL in the germline V gene (reference sequence). The DNA of the CDR3 is TGTGCCAGCAGCCAAGCTTTAGCGGGGGGACCAAATGAGCAGTTCTTC. As protein: CASSQALAGGPNEQFF.

The chain combines TRBV4-2 with TRBJ1-4; a weak D match, TRBD1 (6 bases). Deletions cut 1 base from V and 8 bases from J, with 17 bases between. The CDR3 is made up of 16 amino acids. Germline V gene sequence: CDR1 LGHNA, CDR2 YNFKEQ. This CDR3 is CASSQAAMGAGEKLFF. CDR3 in DNA: TGTGCCAGCAGCCAAGCCGCCATGGGGGCAGGGGAAAAACTGTTTTTT.

This sequence joins TRBV4-1 and TRBJ1-1; 7 nucleotides match TRBD1. This CDR3 spans 16 amino acids. The germline V gene has CDR1 MGHRA and CDR2 YSYEKL. The V segment lost 1 base and the J segment 1 base; nucleotides outside the gene matches: 6. The CDR3 sequence: CASSQAYRGQNTEAFF. Written as DNA, the CDR3 is TGCGCCAGCAGCCAAGCCTATAGGGGGCAGAACACTGAAGCTTTCTTT.

The V gene is TRBV7-2, the J gene TRBJ1-3; D may be TRBD1 (5 bases). Germline V gene sequence: CDR1 SGHTA, CDR2 FQGNSA. V was trimmed by 3 bases and J by 3 bases, leaving 6 bases between them. The CDR3 is 13 residues long. The CDR3 loop is CASSFGGGNTIYF. The CDR3 coding sequence is TGTGCCAGCAGCTTCGGGGGTGGAAACACCATATATTTT.

V usage is TRBV27 and J usage is TRBJ2-5; 9 positions match TRBD1. Germline V CDR1 and CDR2: MNHEY, SMNVEV (reference sequence). Losses at the gene ends were 2 bases for V and 2 bases for J; bases not matched to a gene: 6. This CDR3 has 16 amino acids. CDR3 region: CASSLQGTGTQETQYF. In DNA form, the CDR3 reads TGTGCCAGCAGTTTACAAGGGACAGGGACTCAAGAGACCCAGTACTTC.

This chain links TRBV2 with TRBJ1-2, with D perhaps matching TRBD1 (5 bases). CDR1 and CDR2 from the germline V gene are SNHLY and FYNNEI. Trimming left V 3 bases short and J 8 bases short, with 10 bases between. The CDR3 contains 12 residues. The CDR3 region is CASSEGQRGYTF. CDR3 sequence (DNA): TGTGCCAGCAGTGAGGGGCAGAGGGGCTACACCTTC.

The genes are TRBV2 and TRBJ2-1, with TRBD2 identical over 9 bases. V gave up 4 bases and J gave up 11 bases; unmatched junction bases: 3. Germline-derived CDR1 and CDR2 are SNHLY and FYNNEI. The CDR3 is 12 residues long. CDR3 nucleotides: TGTGCCAGCAGTGCCCTAGCGGGGCAGCAGTTCTTC. Translating gives CASSALAGQQFF.

J is TRBJ2-1 and V is TRBV28; D perhaps matches TRBD1 (5 bases). Germline CDR1 MDHEN, CDR2 SYDVKM. Trimming cost V 4 bases and J 9 bases, with 7 bases left between them. CDR3 size: 11 residues. The CDR3 spells CASSYRGEQFF. The DNA for the CDR3 is TGTGCCAGCAGTTATAGGGGTGAGCAGTTCTTC.

The rearrangement links TRBV6-6 to TRBJ1-5; tentatively, D is TRBD1 (6 bases). V lost 6 bases and J 3 bases, leaving 12 bases between the germline ends. The CDR3 sequence is 14 residues long. The V gene's germline CDR1 is MNHNY and CDR2 SVGAGI (reference sequence). The CDR3 DNA reads TGTGCCAGCAGGTTTCGACAGGCCAATCAGCCCCAGCATTTT. Translating it yields CASRFRQANQPQHF.

The chain carries TRBV5-1 and TRBJ2-5, with TRBD2 matching over 7 bases. V lost 1 base, J lost 0 bases, and 3 bases stayed unmatched. This CDR3 comprises 15 residues. Germline V gene sequence: CDR1 SGHRS, CDR2 YFSETQ. The CDR3 region is CASSLRRGNQETQYF. The DNA for the CDR3 is TGCGCCAGCAGCTTGAGGCGGGGGAACCAAGAGACCCAGTACTTC.

The chain employs TRBV4-3 and TRBJ2-7, with TRBD1 as a possible D gene (5 bases). The CDR3 has 14 residues. Between the trimmed V and J ends, which lost 4 bases and 7 bases, there was a span of 17 bases. Germline V gene sequence: CDR1 LGHNA, CDR2 YSLEER. The CDR3 is CASSPTVASGEQYF. CDR3 nucleotides: TGCGCCAGCAGCCCGACGGTGGCCTCAGGGGAGCAGTACTTC.

Only a few counts were recorded for this clone. The chain couples TRBV5-6 to TRBJ2-7; D remains unclear. The CDR3 consists of 13 residues. With 1 base removed from V and 2 bases from J, the gap between germline ends came to 7 bases. Germline CDR1 and CDR2: SGHDT and YYEEEE. The CDR3 region is CASSLLGTYEQYF. DNA of the CDR3: TGTGCCAGCAGCTTGCTAGGGACCTACGAGCAGTACTTC. Based on the CDR3 plus reference TRBV5-6 and TRBJ2-7, the full variable domain is DAGVTQSPTHLIKTRGQQVTLRCSPKSGHDTVSWYQQALGQGPQFIFQYYEEEERQRGNFPDRFSGHQFPNYSSELNVNALLLGDSALYLCASSLLGTYEQYFGPGTRLTVT.

The chain recombines TRBV7-2 with TRBJ2-7; D is possibly TRBD2 (5 bases). Per the germline V gene, CDR1 is SGHTA and CDR2 is FQGNSA. CDR3 size: 13 residues. Trimming shortened V by 3 bases and J by 0 bases, and 6 bases separated the two germline ends. The DNA for the CDR3 is TGTGCCAGCAGCTTCGGGAACTCCTACGAGCAGTACTTC. This translates into CASSFGNSYEQYF. Together with reference TRBV7-2 and TRBJ2-7, the CDR3 gives the full variable domain: GAGVSQSPSNKVTEKGKDVELRCDPISGHTALYWYRQSLGQGLEFLIYFQGNSAPDKSGLPSDRFSAERTGGSVSTLTIQRTQQEDSAVYLCASSFGNSYEQYFGPGTRLTVT.

The rearrangement joins TRBV27 to TRBJ1-1; D call uncertain. The CDR3 runs to 14 residues. With 7 bases removed from V and 4 bases from J, the gap between germline ends came to 16 bases. Germline V lookup: CDR1 MNHEY, CDR2 SMNVEV (reference sequence). The CDR3 sequence is CASTSIGEGTEAFF. As DNA, the CDR3 is TGTGCCAGCACCTCCATCGGGGAGGGCACTGAAGCTTTCTTT.